Detailed here is one TCR beta chain. No antigen is known for it. The CDR3 consists of 15 residues. Germline V gene data show CDR1 as SGHKS and CDR2 as YYEKEE (reference sequence). V was clipped by 0 bases and J by 3 bases, with 13 bases between them. The entry originates in a study of beta chain features in type 1 diabetes. The investigators reverse transcribed all of the isolated RNA, so they sequenced expressed TCRB transcripts. Clones were sequenced by immunoSEQ multiplex PCR, and TCRdb holds only the in-frame ones, with some missing. Of approximately 170,000 clones in the sample, around 8% were seen once. General study points: Type 1 diabetes patients showed a moderate but significant shortening of TCRB CDR3s in all four CD4+ subsets.

The source of this sequence is a woman in her thirties or forties with type 1 diabetes. The V gene is TRBV5-5, the J gene TRBJ2-7, with D possibly matching TRBD1 (5 bases). Sequenced sample: central memory CD4+ T cells from blood. This chain's CDR3 is CASSLEPTALYEQYF. DNA of the CDR3: TGTGCCAGCAGCTTGGAACCGACAGCCCTCTACGAGCAGTACTTC.